This T cell receptor (beta chain) is drawn from a study of cytomegalovirus exposure and HLA in healthy donors. Overall study context: Per a later analysis, the 550 to 850 first-cohort and some 110 validation repertoires shared one platform.

Measured with immunoSEQ multiplex PCR; TCRdb has only the in-frame clones, and not every one. The sample contains 200,000 to 250,000 clones, approximately 88% of which appear only once. Germline CDR1 is LNHNV and CDR2 is YYDKDF (reference sequence). The CDR3 consists of 17 residues. Trimming took 0 bases from V and 3 from J; bases not matched to a gene: 6. Regarding the study as a whole: The study flagged about 150 TCR beta chains as cytomegalovirus-associated. Specific recognition of CMV antigens was confirmed in vitro for three chains (all CMV-associated). A later analysis found first-cohort TCR clusters tended to co-occur in the approximately 110 validation repertoires.

As regards this clone: Its antigen is as yet unknown.

The chain combines TRBV15 with TRBJ1-4, with 8 bases matching TRBD1. Sequenced material: PBMCs. This receptor was taken from a woman aged 25 to 45 in good health and CMV-seropositive. The CDR3 here is CATSRDPPTGANEKLFF. The DNA of the CDR3 is TGTGCCACCAGCAGAGATCCCCCGACAGGGGCTAATGAAAAACTGTTTTTT.